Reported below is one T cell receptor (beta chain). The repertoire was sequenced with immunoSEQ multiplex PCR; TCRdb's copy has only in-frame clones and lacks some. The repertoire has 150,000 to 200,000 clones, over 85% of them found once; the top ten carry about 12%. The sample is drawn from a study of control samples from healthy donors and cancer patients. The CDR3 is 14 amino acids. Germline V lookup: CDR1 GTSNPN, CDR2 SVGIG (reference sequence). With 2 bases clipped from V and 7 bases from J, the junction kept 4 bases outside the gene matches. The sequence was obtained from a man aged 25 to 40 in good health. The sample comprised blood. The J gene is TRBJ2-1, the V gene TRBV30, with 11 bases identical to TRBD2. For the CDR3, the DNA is TGTGCCTGGAGTCTGGCTAGCGGGAGGAATGAGCAGTTCTTC. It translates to CAWSLASGRNEQFF.